These T cell receptor beta chains were read from a single sample in a study of T cell responses to AZD1222 COVID-19 vaccine. Sequencing used immunoSEQ multiplex PCR; TCRdb keeps in-frame clones, though not all of them. This sample yields 90,000 to 95,000 clones, of which approximately 90% are seen a single time; roughly 21% belongs to the top ten. The sample was peripheral blood, taken on day 0 of AZD1222 vaccination. These TCRs come from an adult in good health. Each CDR3 is given with its conserved first and last residue. The D gene is left open where the match is weak. Not all rows give a size; the values are once, few, many and, for expanded clones, a class.

j_call d_call v_call clone_size cdr3_aa cdr3_nt
TRBJ1-6 TRBD1 TRBV2 NA CASRIRGNNSPLHF TGTGCCAGCCGAATCAGGGGGAATAATTCACCCCTCCACTTT
TRBJ2-7 NA TRBV7-6 NA CASSLSPDRTYEQYF TGTGCCAGCAGCTTATCGCCGGACAGAACCTACGAGCAGTACTTC
TRBJ2-2 NA TRBV24-1 once CATSDLVTGELFF TGTGCCACCAGTGATTTGGTCACCGGGGAGCTGTTTTTT
TRBJ1-4 NA TRBV6-2/TRBV6-3 NA CASSHGTMEEKLFF TGTGCCAGCAGCCACGGGACAATGGAAGAAAAACTGTTTTTT
TRBJ2-7 TRBD1 TRBV11-2 NA CASSQRRRGLDRYF TGTGCCAGCAGCCAAAGACGCAGGGGGCTAGATCGGTACTTC
TRBJ1-2 NA TRBV27 few CASRFAGERLGYTF TGTGCCAGCAGATTCGCTGGGGAGAGATTAGGCTACACCTTC
TRBJ2-1 NA TRBV7-2 NA CASSLTAPYNEQFF TGTGCCAGCAGCTTAACGGCTCCCTACAATGAGCAGTTCTTC
TRBJ1-5 TRBD1 TRBV29-1 NA CSVGQGGGPQHF TGCAGCGTGGGACAGGGCGGAGGGCCCCAGCATTTT
TRBJ1-6 NA TRBV7-2 NA CASRQGGSDNSPLHF TGTGCCAGCAGGCAAGGGGGTTCGGATAATTCACCCCTCCACTTT
TRBJ1-3 NA TRBV3-1/TRBV3-2 NA CASSQGSDFGNTIYF TGTGCCAGCAGCCAAGGGAGCGATTTTGGAAACACCATATATTTT
TRBJ1-6 NA TRBV28 NA CASRTTGSGNSPLHF TGTGCCAGCAGAACTACAGGGAGCGGTAATTCACCCCTCCACTTT
TRBJ1-2 TRBD1 TRBV29-1 NA CSVEVGTGGPYGYTF TGCAGCGTTGAAGTCGGGACAGGGGGCCCCTATGGCTACACCTTC
TRBJ2-3 NA TRBV2 NA CASSLLQLKEDTQYF TGTGCCAGCAGTCTGCTCCAATTGAAGGAAGATACGCAGTATTTT
TRBJ1-1 NA TRBV5-6 once CASSLGVQGIAEAFF TGTGCCAGCAGCTTGGGGGTTCAGGGAATCGCTGAAGCTTTCTTT
TRBJ1-3 NA TRBV18 NA CASSPVTVPGNTIYF TGTGCCAGTTCACCAGTGACAGTCCCTGGAAACACCATATATTTT
TRBJ2-5 NA TRBV29-1 NA CSVEDGKRFGGTQYF TGCAGCGTTGAAGACGGGAAACGATTCGGCGGGACCCAGTACTTC
TRBJ1-2 TRBD1 TRBV6-5 NA CASSRGQGGYGYTF TGTGCCAGCAGTCGTGGACAGGGGGGGTATGGCTACACCTTC
TRBJ2-1 NA TRBV28 NA CASRARRPNEQFF TGTGCCAGCAGGGCACGACGGCCCAATGAGCAGTTCTTC
TRBJ1-2 NA TRBV18 NA CASSPVSGPYGYTF TGTGCCAGCTCACCAGTATCCGGCCCCTATGGCTACACCTTC
TRBJ1-2 NA TRBV21-1 NA CASSKALSGPGYGYTF TGTGCCAGCAGCAAAGCGCTTTCAGGGCCGGGCTATGGCTACACCTTC
TRBJ1-2 TRBD1 TRBV7-2 NA CASRLTGGDGYTF TGTGCCAGCAGATTAACAGGGGGAGATGGCTACACCTTC
TRBJ1-3 TRBD1 TRBV18 NA CASSTRTGEGNTIYF TGTGCCAGCTCAACAAGGACAGGGGAAGGAAACACCATATATTTT
TRBJ1-6 NA TRBV9 NA CASSADSGYNSPLHF TGTGCCAGCAGCGCAGACAGTGGATATAATTCACCCCTCCACTTT
TRBJ1-6 NA TRBV28 NA CASRTPKQGSYNSPLHF TGTGCCAGCAGAACACCCAAACAGGGATCCTATAATTCACCCCTCCACTTT